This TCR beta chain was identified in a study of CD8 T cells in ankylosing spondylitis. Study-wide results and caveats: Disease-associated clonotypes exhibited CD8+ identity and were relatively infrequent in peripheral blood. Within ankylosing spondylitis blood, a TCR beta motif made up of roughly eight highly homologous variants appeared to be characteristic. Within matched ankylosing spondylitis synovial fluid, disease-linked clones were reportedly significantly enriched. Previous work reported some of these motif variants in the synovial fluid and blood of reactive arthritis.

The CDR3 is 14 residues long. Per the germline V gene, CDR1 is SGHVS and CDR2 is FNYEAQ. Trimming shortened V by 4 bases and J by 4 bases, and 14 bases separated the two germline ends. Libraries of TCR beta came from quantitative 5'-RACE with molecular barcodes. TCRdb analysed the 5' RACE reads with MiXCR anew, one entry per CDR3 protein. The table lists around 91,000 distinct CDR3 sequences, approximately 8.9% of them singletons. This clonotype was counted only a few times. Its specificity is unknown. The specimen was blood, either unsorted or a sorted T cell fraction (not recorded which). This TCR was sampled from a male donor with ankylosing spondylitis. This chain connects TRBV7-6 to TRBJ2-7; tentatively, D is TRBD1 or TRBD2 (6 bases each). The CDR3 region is CASSSRLGGYEQYF. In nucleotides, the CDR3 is TGTGCCAGCAGCTCCCGACTAGGGGGGTACGAGCAGTACTTC.